These 7 T cell receptor beta chains share one sample of origin, sequenced in a study of blood T cell repertoires in COVID-19. TCRdb's table, derived via immunoSEQ multiplex PCR, lists solely in-frame clones and lacks some. The sample includes about 58,000 clones, about 89% of them seen just once. Sequenced input: peripheral blood. The source is a woman in her sixties or seventies with active COVID-19.

The chain is built from TRBV7-9 and TRBJ2-5; D ambiguous. The germline V gene has CDR1 SEHNR and CDR2 FQNEAQ (reference sequence). V was pared by 5 bases and J by 4 bases, with 17 bases between. The CDR3 runs 15 residues. CDR3 region: CASSPPLRVGETQYF. CDR3 bases: TGTGCCAGCAGCCCCCCCCTTCGGGTTGGAGAGACCCAGTACTTC.

The CDR3 here is CASSTFTDTQYF. The DNA of the CDR3 is TGTGCCAGCAGTACTTTCACAGATACGCAGTATTTT. This chain uses TRBV6-5 with TRBJ2-3; D call uncertain. The CDR3 is 12 amino acids. Germline V gene lookup returns CDR1 MNHEY and CDR2 SVGAGI. Trimming removed 5 bases at V and 2 bases at J, with 5 bases between.

DNA for the CDR3: TGTGCCAGCAGCCAAACGGGACAGCTTAGCAATCAGCCCCAGCATTTT. Its translation is CASSQTGQLSNQPQHF. The gene calls are TRBV7-2 and TRBJ1-5; 7 positions agree with TRBD1. The CDR3 loop spans 16 amino acids. Germline loops: CDR1 SGHTA, CDR2 FQGNSA. The V segment lost 5 bases and the J segment 0 bases; nucleotides outside the gene matches: 7.

The chain links TRBV18 to TRBJ1-3; D gene unclear. Germline V lookup: CDR1 KGHSH, CDR2 LQKENI. V was shortened by 2 bases and J by 4 bases, with 15 bases between the two germline ends. The CDR3 covers 16 residues. The CDR3, as DNA: TGTGCCAGCTCACCAACAGCTCCCCGGAAGGGAAACACCATATATTTT. The encoded protein is CASSPTAPRKGNTIYF.

J is TRBJ2-7 and V is TRBV5-1, with D possibly TRBD1 on 6 matching bases. Germline V gene sequence: CDR1 SGHRS, CDR2 YFSETQ. The germline V and J ends were trimmed by 0 bases and 0 bases, with 10 bases remaining between them. CDR3 size: 15 residues. CDR3 sequence: CASSLEGRGSYEQYF. The CDR3 nucleotides read TGCGCCAGCAGCTTGGAAGGCAGGGGCTCCTACGAGCAGTACTTC.

This clone showed up just a few times. The V gene is TRBV6-2 or TRBV6-3, the J gene TRBJ2-6; 9 bases line up with TRBD1. The CDR3 is made up of 19 amino acids. The germline V gene has CDR1 MNHEY and CDR2 SVGEGT. V was clipped by 6 bases and J by 2 bases; unmatched bases: 14. CDR3 DNA sequence: TGTGCCAGCAGCTCCGGGACAGGGTCTGTCGGGGCTGGGGCCAACGTCCTGACTTTC. Protein: CASSSGTGSVGAGANVLTF.

The rearrangement uses TRBV19 and TRBJ1-4; a weak D match, TRBD1 (6 bases). Germline CDR1 and CDR2: LNHDA and SQIVND (reference sequence). The CDR3 is 14 residues long. Trimming cost V 5 bases and J 0 bases, with 7 bases left between them. The CDR3 coding sequence is TGTGCCAGTAGTCAGGGGACAACTAATGAAAAACTGTTTTTT. Encoded protein: CASSQGTTNEKLFF.